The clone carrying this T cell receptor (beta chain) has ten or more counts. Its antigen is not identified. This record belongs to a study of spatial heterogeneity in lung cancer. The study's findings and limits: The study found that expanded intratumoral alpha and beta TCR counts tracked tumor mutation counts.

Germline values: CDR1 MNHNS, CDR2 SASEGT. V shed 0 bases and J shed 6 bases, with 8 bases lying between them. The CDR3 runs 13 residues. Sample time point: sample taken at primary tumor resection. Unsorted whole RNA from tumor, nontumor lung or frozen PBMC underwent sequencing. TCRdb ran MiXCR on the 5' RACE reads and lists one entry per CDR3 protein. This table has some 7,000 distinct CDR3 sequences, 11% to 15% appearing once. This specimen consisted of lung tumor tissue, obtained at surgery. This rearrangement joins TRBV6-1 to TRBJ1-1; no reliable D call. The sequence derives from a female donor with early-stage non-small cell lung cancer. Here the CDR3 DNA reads TGTGCCAGCAGTGAAGCGCGCAGGTCTGAAGCTTTCTTT. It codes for CASSEARRSEAFF.